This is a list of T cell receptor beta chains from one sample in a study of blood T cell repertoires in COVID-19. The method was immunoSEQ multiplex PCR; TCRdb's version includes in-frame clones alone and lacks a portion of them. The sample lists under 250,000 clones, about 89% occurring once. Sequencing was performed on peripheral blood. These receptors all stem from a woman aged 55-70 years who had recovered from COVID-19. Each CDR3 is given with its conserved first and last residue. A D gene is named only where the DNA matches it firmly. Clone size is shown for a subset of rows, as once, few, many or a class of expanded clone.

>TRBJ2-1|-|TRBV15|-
CATSRAVGGARYNEQFF
TGTGCCACCAGCAGGGCCGTAGGCGGGGCGCGCTACAATGAGCAGTTCTTC
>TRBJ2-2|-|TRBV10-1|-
CASSELRDPGAGGELFF
TGCGCCAGCAGTGAATTACGGGACCCAGGAGCGGGCGGGGAGCTGTTTTTT
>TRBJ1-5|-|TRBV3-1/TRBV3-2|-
CASSQAWGDQPQHF
TGTGCCAGCAGCCAAGCATGGGGGGACCAGCCCCAGCATTTT
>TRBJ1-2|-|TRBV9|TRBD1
CASSVGQGANYGYTF
TGTGCCAGCAGCGTAGGGCAGGGGGCGAACTATGGCTACACCTTC
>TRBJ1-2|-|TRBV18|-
CASSPPARNYGYTF
TGTGCCAGCTCACCACCTGCCAGAAACTATGGCTACACCTTC
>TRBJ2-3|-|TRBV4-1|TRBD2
CASSQVAGLAGGTQYF
TGCGCCAGCAGCCAAGTAGCGGGGCTAGCGGGCGGTACGCAGTATTTT
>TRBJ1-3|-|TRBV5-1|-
CASSLDLADTIYF
TGCGCCAGCAGCTTGGACCTCGCGGACACCATATATTTT
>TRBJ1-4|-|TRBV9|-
CASSFRGASRDEKLFF
TGTGCCAGCAGCTTCAGGGGAGCTTCACGTGATGAAAAACTGTTTTTT
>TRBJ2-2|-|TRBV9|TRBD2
CASTILAGSTGELFF
TGTGCCAGCACCATTTTAGCGGGGAGCACCGGGGAGCTGTTTTTT
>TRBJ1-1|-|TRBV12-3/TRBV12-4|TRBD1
CASSLQGATEAFF
TGTGCCAGCAGTTTACAGGGGGCCACTGAAGCTTTCTTT
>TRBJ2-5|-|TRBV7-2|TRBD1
CASSLTPGQGQETQYF
TGTGCCAGCAGTCTAACCCCGGGACAGGGGCAAGAGACCCAGTACTTC
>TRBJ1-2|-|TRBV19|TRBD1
CASTPTGQGNYGYTF
TGTGCCAGTACTCCGACAGGGCAGGGAAACTATGGCTACACCTTC
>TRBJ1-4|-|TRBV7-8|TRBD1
CASSYRTGYNEKLFF
TGTGCCAGCAGCTATCGGACAGGTTATAATGAAAAACTGTTTTTT
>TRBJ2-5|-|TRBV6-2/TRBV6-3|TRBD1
CASSTLGTGRAETQYF
TGTGCCAGCAGTACACTCGGGACAGGTCGGGCGGAGACCCAGTACTTC
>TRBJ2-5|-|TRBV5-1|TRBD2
CASSLNLAGALTETQYF
TGCGCCAGCAGCTTGAACCTAGCGGGGGCCTTAACGGAGACCCAGTACTTC
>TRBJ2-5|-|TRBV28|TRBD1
CASSPWTGRGQETQYF
TGTGCCAGCAGCCCTTGGACAGGGCGGGGACAAGAGACCCAGTACTTC
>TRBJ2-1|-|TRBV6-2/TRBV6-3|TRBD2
CASSRLAGGTPYNEQFF
TGTGCCAGCAGTAGACTAGCGGGGGGGACCCCCTACAATGAGCAGTTCTTC
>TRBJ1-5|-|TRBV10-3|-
CAISEDPAGQPQHF
TGTGCCATCAGCGAAGATCCCGCAGGTCAGCCCCAGCATTTT
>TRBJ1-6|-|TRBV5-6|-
CASSFVQGYSPLHF
TGTGCCAGCAGCTTTGTTCAGGGGTACTCACCCCTCCACTTT
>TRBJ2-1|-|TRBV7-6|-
CASSLGRAGNHEQFF
TGTGCCAGCAGCTTAGGGAGAGCAGGGAACCATGAGCAGTTCTTC
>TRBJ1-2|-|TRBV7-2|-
CASSLVARHLGFGYTF
TGTGCCAGCAGCTTAGTGGCTCGACACCTTGGTTTTGGCTACACCTTC
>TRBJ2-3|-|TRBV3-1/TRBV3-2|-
CASSQVGLESTDTQYF
TGTGCCAGCAGCCAAGTCGGGTTGGAAAGCACAGATACGCAGTATTTT
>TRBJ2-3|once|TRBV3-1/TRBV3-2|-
CASSFRTTSQYF
TGTGCCAGCAGCTTCCGGACCACTAGTCAGTATTTT
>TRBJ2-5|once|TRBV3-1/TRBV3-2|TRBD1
CASNRVGTGMFETQYF
TGTGCCAGCAACCGAGTAGGGACAGGGATGTTTGAGACCCAGTACTTC
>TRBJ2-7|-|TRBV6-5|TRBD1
CASSYTGGGVQYF
TGTGCCAGCAGTTACACAGGGGGCGGGGTGCAGTACTTC
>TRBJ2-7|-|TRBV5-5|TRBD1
CASSARQGGLLVSTGEQYF
TGTGCCAGCAGCGCAAGACAGGGGGGGTTACTAGTTTCTACGGGCGAGCAGTACTTC
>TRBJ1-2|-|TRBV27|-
CASSLSRPRAGGYTF
TGTGCCAGCAGTTTATCCCGTCCCCGCGCAGGGGGCTACACCTTC
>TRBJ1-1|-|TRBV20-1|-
CSARGAGEAFF
TGCAGTGCTAGGGGGGCAGGTGAAGCTTTCTTT
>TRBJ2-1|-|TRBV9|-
CASSVDYHNEQFF
TGTGCCAGCAGCGTAGACTACCACAATGAGCAGTTCTTC
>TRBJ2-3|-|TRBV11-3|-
CASSPGQSTDTQYF
TGTGCCAGCAGCCCAGGACAGAGCACAGATACGCAGTATTTT
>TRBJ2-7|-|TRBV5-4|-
CASSFGGSYEQYF
TGTGCCAGCAGCTTCGGAGGCTCCTACGAGCAGTACTTC
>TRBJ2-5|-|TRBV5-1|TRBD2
CASSQQPSGGAQETQYF
TGCGCCAGCAGCCAACAACCTAGCGGGGGGGCCCAGGAGACCCAGTACTTC
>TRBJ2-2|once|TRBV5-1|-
CASSRQMGTGELFF
TGCGCCAGCAGTCGACAAATGGGTACCGGGGAGCTGTTTTTT